The clone carrying this T cell receptor beta chain was counted once. The antigen is not known. This was a deep-level run. Sequenced by immunoSEQ multiplex PCR; TCRdb stores in-frame clones only, minus some. The sample has about 960,000 clones, approximately 80% seen once; the top ten hold over 1.3%. This sample is part of a study of shared clonotypes between healthy human individuals. The overall study: Each donor contributed plates that comprised three CD4 naive, three CD4 memory, two CD8 naive and one CD8 memory. Study-wide points: In having few donors, the study represented limited genetic and exposure-history diversity.

CDR3 size: 12 residues. The germline CDR1 and CDR2 sequences are LNHDA and SQIVND (reference sequence). V was cut by 5 bases and J by 6 bases, with 9 bases left in between. Recent acute infections and vaccinations were absent in the healthy HIV-negative adult donors. The TCR originated in a man aged 18 to 29 in good health. The material sequenced was memory CD4+ T cells sorted from blood. Subset described: CD45RA-negative fraction. V gene TRBV19 combines with J gene TRBJ2-3; D is unresolved. Here the CDR3 reads CASSSLYDTQYF. DNA of the CDR3: TGTGCCAGTAGTTCCTTGTACGATACGCAGTATTTT.